A single sample gave rise to the 29 T cell receptor beta chains below, sequenced in a study of radiotherapy plus CTLA-4 blockade in lung cancer. The protocol was immunoSEQ multiplex PCR, while the TCRdb copy is restricted to in-frame clones and leaves out a portion. The sample yields about 98,000 clones, 75% to 85% seen once. Sequenced here: peripheral blood, sampled from a patient treated with radiotherapy plus ipilimumab. The receptors stem from a human donor with non-small cell lung cancer who had a partial response to radiotherapy plus ipilimumab.

The chain uses TRBV9 and TRBJ1-3; D possibly corresponds to TRBD1 (5 bases). The CDR3 runs 16 residues. CDR1 is SGDLS and CDR2 is YYNGEE in the germline V gene. V was cut by 4 bases and J by 5 bases, with 19 bases left in between. CDR3 sequence: CASSPDPRGLRNTIYF. Written as DNA, the CDR3 is TGTGCCAGCAGCCCCGATCCACGGGGGTTGCGAAACACCATATATTTT.

This clone occurred once. The rearrangement links TRBV9 to TRBJ2-3, with 9 nucleotides matching TRBD1. Trimming took 8 bases from V and 2 from J; bases not matched to a gene: 6. The CDR3 loop spans 14 amino acids. Germline CDR1 and CDR2: SGDLS and YYNGEE. The CDR3 bases are TGTGCCAGTGGGGGACAGGGACACACAGATACGCAGTATTTT. Its protein is CASGGQGHTDTQYF.

V and J are TRBV29-1 and TRBJ2-1; tentatively, D is TRBD2 (7 bases). The V end lost 2 bases, the J end lost 5 bases, and 16 bases lay between the germline ends. The CDR3 length is 15 residues. CDR1 is SQVTM, CDR2 ANQGSEA, per germline. The CDR3 coding sequence is TGCAGCGTTGAATCGGGGGGCTATCAGAACAATGAGCAGTTCTTC. Translating gives CSVESGGYQNNEQFF.

The chain joins TRBV15 to TRBJ2-5; D is perhaps TRBD1 (6 bases). CDR1 is LNHNV and CDR2 is YYDKDF in the germline V gene (reference sequence). V was trimmed by 5 bases and J by 5 bases, leaving 15 bases between them. The CDR3 totals 14 residues. This CDR3 is CATSAPGEHETQYF. The CDR3 DNA sequence: TGTGCCACCAGCGCACCAGGGGAGCACGAGACCCAGTACTTC.

This clone was seen ten or more times. The V call is TRBV29-1, the J call TRBJ2-2; D is unresolved. Deletions cut 3 bases from V and 0 bases from J, with 5 bases between. The CDR3 sequence is 13 residues long. Germline V gene data show CDR1 as SQVTM and CDR2 as ANQGSEA. CDR3 DNA sequence: TGCAGCGTTGACAAATCGAACACCGGGGAGCTGTTTTTT. It translates to CSVDKSNTGELFF.

The rearrangement uses TRBV7-2 and TRBJ2-1; 10 nucleotides align to TRBD2. V shed 1 base and J 3 bases; nucleotides not matched to a gene: 3. The CDR3 has 16 residues. From germline, CDR1 is SGHTA and CDR2 FQGNSA. The CDR3 loop is CASSLGSGGNYNEQFF. DNA for the CDR3: TGTGCCAGCAGCTTAGGTAGCGGGGGGAACTACAATGAGCAGTTCTTC.

This clone was detected only a few times. V is TRBV19 and J is TRBJ2-1; 10 bases line up with TRBD2. The CDR3 is 15 residues long. Unmatched junction bases numbered 10, after V lost 5 bases and J lost 9 bases. CDR1 is LNHDA, CDR2 SQIVND, per germline (reference sequence). This CDR3 reads CASSSSGSGPFEQFF. CDR3 DNA: TGTGCCAGTAGTTCTAGCGGGAGCGGTCCCTTTGAGCAGTTCTTC. Looking up the rest from reference TRBV19 and TRBJ2-1 gives the full variable domain: DGGITQSPKYLFRKEGQNVTLSCEQNLNHDAMYWYRQDPGQGLRLIYYSQIVNDFQKGDIAEGYSVSREKKESFPLTVTSAQKNPTAFYLCASSSSGSGPFEQFFGPGTRLTVL.

The genes are TRBV14 and TRBJ1-6, with D unresolved. The length of the CDR3 is 14 residues. Trimming shortened V by 4 bases and J by 1 base, and 5 bases separated the two germline ends. In germline, CDR1 is SGHDN, CDR2 FVKESK. CDR3 nucleotides: TGTGCCAGCAGCCCCCCTTCCTATAATTCACCCCTCCACTTT. It codes for CASSPPSYNSPLHF.

CDR3 DNA sequence: TGTGCCAGCAGTTTAAGGGACAGATATCAGCCCCAGCATTTT. Translated, it gives CASSLRDRYQPQHF. The rearrangement uses TRBV27 and TRBJ1-5, with TRBD1 matching 7 bases. Germline values: CDR1 MNHEY, CDR2 SMNVEV (reference sequence). The V and J ends lost 2 bases and 5 bases, in that order; junction bases with no gene match: 3. This CDR3 is built from 14 residues.

J is TRBJ2-3 and V is TRBV5-1, with TRBD2 identical over 9 bases. J was trimmed by 5 bases and V by 4 bases; bases with no gene match: 8. The germline gives CDR1 SGHRS, CDR2 YFSETQ. The CDR3 loop spans 15 amino acids. The CDR3 DNA reads as TGCGCCAGCAGCCTCCCGGAGCGGGGGGAAGATACGCAGTATTTT. Amino acid sequence: CASSLPERGEDTQYF.

This clone occurred once. The chain joins TRBV7-3 to TRBJ2-2; D not certain. CDR1 and CDR2 from the germline V gene are SGHTA and FQGTGA. This CDR3 has 14 amino acids. V was pared by 2 bases and J by 5 bases, with 9 bases between. CDR3 DNA: TGTGCCAGCAGCTTAGGAGCTGGTACCGGGGAGCTGTTTTTT. Amino acids: CASSLGAGTGELFF.

Note on this clone: This could be a read error, since a much larger clone is one nucleotide away. The CDR3 sequence is CASSEGGGTEAFF. The CDR3 nucleotides read TGTGCCAGCAGTGAAGGGGGGGGCACTGAAGCTTTCTTT. This sequence joins TRBV6-5 and TRBJ1-1, with a possible D match to TRBD1 (6 bases). The CDR3 is made up of 13 amino acids. Germline V gene lookup returns CDR1 MNHEY and CDR2 SVGAGI. Trimming removed 5 bases at V and 4 bases at J, with 11 bases between.

The rearrangement joins TRBV5-1 to TRBJ2-7; a weak D match, TRBD2 (6 bases). There are 13 residues in the CDR3. CDR1 and CDR2 (germline): SGHRS, YFSETQ. Trimming took 3 bases from V and 8 from J, leaving 15 bases between them. The CDR3 sequence is CASSSGTPIKQYF. CDR3 bases: TGCGCCAGCAGCTCCGGGACTCCCATCAAGCAGTACTTC.

This sequence joins TRBV9 and TRBJ2-5, with a tentative D call TRBD2 (5 bases). The CDR3 contains 15 residues. CDR1 is SGDLS and CDR2 is YYNGEE in the germline V gene. V lost 0 bases and J 2 bases, leaving 11 bases between the germline ends. CDR3 in amino acids: CASSVGGHTQETQYF. Here the CDR3 DNA reads TGTGCCAGCAGCGTAGGAGGGCACACTCAAGAGACCCAGTACTTC.

The V and J genes are TRBV30 and TRBJ2-1, with 7 positions matching TRBD2. The CDR3 has 14 residues. With 2 bases clipped from V and 8 bases from J, the junction kept 9 bases outside the gene matches. CDR1 is GTSNPN and CDR2 is SVGIG in the germline V gene (reference sequence). The CDR3 loop reads CAWSLGGSRYEQFF. The CDR3 DNA reads as TGTGCCTGGAGTTTGGGCGGGAGTAGGTATGAGCAGTTCTTC. The full variable domain, with the rest looked up from reference TRBV30 and TRBJ2-1, is SQTIHQWPATLVQPVGSPLSLECTVEGTSNPNLYWYRQAAGRGLQLLFYSVGIGQISSEVPQNLSASRPQDRQFILSSKKLLLSDSGFYLCAWSLGGSRYEQFFGPGTRLTVL.

V gene TRBV7-9 combines with J gene TRBJ2-1, with 8 bases that match TRBD2. CDR3 length: 17 amino acids. Germline assignment: CDR1 SEHNR and CDR2 FQNEAQ (reference sequence). The V and J ends lost 5 bases and 0 bases, in that order; junction bases with no gene match: 9. The CDR3 DNA sequence: TGTGCCAGCAGCCCCAAGCGGGGGTCGGACTCCTACAATGAGCAGTTCTTC. Residues: CASSPKRGSDSYNEQFF.

This chain links TRBV2 with TRBJ1-5; TRBD1 matches 9 bases. Looked up from germline, CDR1 is SNHLY and CDR2 is FYNNEI. The CDR3 sequence is 14 residues long. Trimming removed 4 bases from V and 3 bases from J; junction bases left unmatched: 1. DNA for the CDR3: TGTGCCAGCAGTGGGACAGGGGCCAATCAGCCCCAGCATTTT. It yields the protein CASSGTGANQPQHF. Together with reference TRBV2 and TRBJ1-5, the CDR3 gives the full variable domain: EPEVTQTPSHQVTQMGQEVILRCVPISNHLYFYWYRQILGQKVEFLVSFYNNEISEKSEIFDDQFSVERPDGSNFTLKIRSTKLEDSAMYFCASSGTGANQPQHFGDGTRLSIL.

The chain has TRBV18 and TRBJ2-1, with 11 bases aligning to TRBD2. V shed 3 bases, J shed 7 bases, and the junction held 5 bases outside the gene matches. Germline V gene sequence: CDR1 KGHSH, CDR2 LQKENI. The CDR3 has 15 residues. The CDR3 here is CASSPSLAGVNEQFF. CDR3 in DNA: TGTGCCAGCTCACCTTCACTAGCGGGAGTGAATGAGCAGTTCTTC.

The CDR3 spells CASSPETGVKGTGELFF. The CDR3 DNA reads TGTGCCAGCTCACCGGAGACAGGGGTAAAGGGCACCGGGGAGCTGTTTTTT. This chain joins TRBV18 and TRBJ2-2, with TRBD1 matching over 8 bases. The ends lost 3 bases at V and 4 bases at J; junction bases unmatched: 10. Germline values: CDR1 KGHSH, CDR2 LQKENI. This CDR3 contains 17 residues.

The rearrangement links TRBV19 to TRBJ1-2; D remains ambiguous. This CDR3 contains 14 residues. V shed 5 bases and J shed 1 base, with 11 bases lying between them. Germline V lookup: CDR1 LNHDA, CDR2 SQIVND (reference sequence). For the CDR3, the DNA is TGTGCCAGTAGTGGAACAGCTTTTAACTATGGCTACACCTTC. Protein product: CASSGTAFNYGYTF.

The chain links TRBV7-9 to TRBJ2-7; 7 bases line up with TRBD1. The CDR3 loop spans 15 amino acids. Per germline, CDR1 SEHNR and CDR2 FQNEAQ (reference sequence). Losses at the gene ends were 1 base for V and 4 bases for J; bases not matched to a gene: 7. CDR3 DNA: TGTGCCAGCAGCTTAGGGGACAGCGGTTCTTACGAGCAGTACTTC. It yields the protein CASSLGDSGSYEQYF.

The chain is built from TRBV7-6 and TRBJ1-1, with 7 positions matching TRBD1. The V segment lost 5 bases and the J segment 1 base; nucleotides outside the gene matches: 4. Germline assignment: CDR1 SGHVS and CDR2 FNYEAQ. This CDR3 is built from 14 residues. CDR3 nucleotides: TGTGCCAGCAGCGAGACAGGGTGGAACACTGAAGCTTTCTTT. Protein sequence: CASSETGWNTEAFF.

The sample holds a few counts of this clone. The genes are TRBV29-1 and TRBJ1-1, with TRBD1 identical over 7 bases. The CDR3 sequence is 13 residues long. Germline V gene data show CDR1 as SQVTM and CDR2 as ANQGSEA. V lost 6 bases, J lost 2 bases, and 6 bases stayed unmatched. CDR3 region: CSVNRDSNTEAFF. The CDR3 nucleotides are TGCAGCGTCAATCGGGACAGTAACACTGAAGCTTTCTTT.

The CDR3 coding sequence is TGTGCCAGCAGCCCCCAGAGGACAACAGCCTACGAGCAGTACTTC. It codes for CASSPQRTTAYEQYF. The gene calls are TRBV9 and TRBJ2-7; D is perhaps TRBD1 (5 bases). The CDR3 runs 15 residues. Trimming took off 4 bases at V and 2 bases at J, with 16 bases between the two ends. Germline V gene sequence: CDR1 SGDLS, CDR2 YYNGEE.

This clone was observed once. The chain recombines TRBV28 with TRBJ2-1, with D tentatively TRBD2 (6 bases). The CDR3 extends over 15 amino acids. Germline V gives CDR1 MDHEN, CDR2 SYDVKM. V was cut by 5 bases and J by 4 bases, with 15 bases left in between. CDR3 sequence: CASSTLGGDYNEQFF. As DNA, the CDR3 is TGTGCCAGCAGTACCCTTGGCGGGGATTACAATGAGCAGTTCTTC.

The genes are TRBV18 and TRBJ1-3; D is possibly TRBD1 (6 bases). The germline V gene encodes CDR1 KGHSH and CDR2 LQKENI. Trimming took off 3 bases at V and 9 bases at J, with 9 bases between the two ends. The CDR3 is 12 residues long. The DNA for the CDR3 is TGTGCCAGCTCACCCAGGGGATTCACCATATATTTT. Protein product: CASSPRGFTIYF.

The chain uses TRBV28 and TRBJ2-5; D possibly corresponds to TRBD2 (5 bases). Per the germline V gene, CDR1 is MDHEN and CDR2 is SYDVKM. There are 14 residues in the CDR3. The V and J ends lost 3 bases and 5 bases respectively, with 13 bases between them. CDR3 nucleotide sequence: TGTGCCAGCAGTTTCGTCGGGCAGCGGGAGACCCAGTACTTC. Its protein is CASSFVGQRETQYF. Filled out from reference TRBV28 and TRBJ2-5, the complete variable domain reads DVKVTQSSRYLVKRTGEKVFLECVQDMDHENMFWYRQDPGLGLRLIYFSYDVKMKEKGDIPEGYSVSREKKERFSLILESASTNQTSMYLCASSFVGQRETQYFGPGTRLLVL.

The chain combines TRBV30 with TRBJ1-1; tentatively, D is TRBD1 (5 bases). This CDR3 region has 14 residues. Germline CDR1 and CDR2: GTSNPN and SVGIG (reference sequence). Trimming shortened V by 0 bases and J by 3 bases, and 11 bases separated the two germline ends. CDR3: CAWSVHAGHTEAFF. The CDR3 bases are TGTGCCTGGAGTGTACATGCGGGGCACACTGAAGCTTTCTTT.

The V call is TRBV29-1, the J call TRBJ1-4, with a possible D match to TRBD1 (5 bases). CDR3 length: 13 amino acids. Germline CDR1 reads SQVTM; CDR2 reads ANQGSEA. The ends were cut back, 4 bases at V and 3 bases at J, with 9 bases in the middle. DNA for the CDR3: TGCAGCGTTGTATCACAGGCTAATGAAAAACTGTTTTTT. Its protein is CSVVSQANEKLFF.